These 3 T cell receptor beta chains originate from one sample sequenced in a study of T cells in Graves' hyperthyroidism and ophthalmopathy. Amplification yielded TCR beta CDR3 regions, with RNA transcripts as the source. First-round RT-PCR of the TCR CDR3 relied on the HTBI primer set. TCRdb re-called the multiplex PCR reads with MiXCR, one entry per CDR3 protein. This table has a few hundred thousand distinct CDR3 sequences, 16% appearing once. Sequenced material: blood. These receptor sequences come from a woman aged 25-40 years with Graves' ophthalmopathy.

This clonotype was found many times. The rearrangement links TRBV27 to TRBJ1-3; 7 bases fit TRBD1. The V gene's germline CDR1 is MNHEY and CDR2 SMNVEV (reference sequence). The CDR3 sequence is 16 residues long. With V trimmed by 6 bases and J by 4 bases, 12 bases remained unmatched. The CDR3 bases are TGTGCCAGCAGACGGACAGGTGACTTGGTCGGAAACACCATATATTTT. Protein sequence: CASRRTGDLVGNTIYF.

In this sample, this clonotype turned up many times. Mismatch with germline at one junction end may stem from a read error. The V call is TRBV5-1, the J call TRBJ2-7, with D perhaps matching TRBD1 (5 bases). Germline CDR1 SGHRS, CDR2 YFSETQ. The CDR3 is made up of 12 amino acids. CDR3 residues: CASSYDSYEQYF. The CDR3 DNA is TGTGCCAGCAGTTACGACAGCTACGAGCAGTACTTC.

Only a few counts were recorded for this clonotype. The chain is built from TRBV20-1 and TRBJ2-1; 13 bases map to TRBD2. CDR3 length: 14 amino acids. CDR1 and CDR2 from the germline V gene are DFQATT and SNEGSKA (reference sequence). The junction had 5 bases not matched to a gene; V was cut back by 3 bases and J by 9 bases. The CDR3, as DNA: TGCAGTGCTAGTACGGGACTAGCGGGACGTGAGCAGTTCTTC. Amino acids: CSASTGLAGREQFF.